These 12 T cell receptor beta chains were all obtained from the same sample, sequenced in a study of T cells after yellow fever vaccination. Each CDR3 protein is one row after TCRdb ran MiXCR on the 5' RACE reads. The sample contains some 390,000 distinct CDR3 sequences, around 6.4% of which appear only once. The source was PBMCs, collected 5 days after the yellow fever booster vaccination. The receptors derive from a man aged 30 to 39 who received the YFV17D yellow fever vaccine.

Concerning this clonotype itself: This sequence may be a read error, since a much larger clone differs from it by one base. The chain uses TRBV7-2 and TRBJ1-1; D might be TRBD1 (6 bases). The ends were cut back, 4 bases at V and 2 bases at J, with 8 bases in the middle. CDR3 size: 13 residues. The germline V gene encodes CDR1 SGHTA and CDR2 FQGNSA. DNA for the CDR3: TGTGCCAGCAGCTGGGACACAAACACTGAAGCTTTCTTT. This encodes CASSWDTNTEAFF.

Many counts were recorded for this clonotype. This chain connects TRBV5-1 to TRBJ1-2, with D perhaps TRBD1 (5 bases). The CDR3 length is 13 residues. Germline V lookup: CDR1 SGHRS, CDR2 YFSETQ. Between the trimmed V and J ends, which lost 4 bases and 4 bases, there was a span of 11 bases. The CDR3 DNA follows: TGCGCCAGCAGCGTCGGGACGGTCTATGGCTACACCTTC. Amino acids: CASSVGTVYGYTF.

This sequence joins TRBV20-1 and TRBJ2-3; D is unclear. The CDR3 is made up of 10 amino acids. CDR1 is DFQATT, CDR2 SNEGSKA, per germline (reference sequence). V was trimmed by 8 bases and J by 2 bases, leaving 5 bases between them. The CDR3 DNA is TGCAGTCCGAACACAGATACGCAGTATTTT. Residues: CSPNTDTQYF.

The gene calls are TRBV7-2 and TRBJ1-3, with 7 bases matching TRBD1. The CDR3 extends over 15 amino acids. Germline V gene sequence: CDR1 SGHTA, CDR2 FQGNSA. The V segment lost 4 bases and the J segment 4 bases; nucleotides outside the gene matches: 7. The CDR3 bases are TGTGCCAGCAGCTCGAGACAGGGTACCGGAAACACCATATATTTT. Protein: CASSSRQGTGNTIYF.

This clonotype showed up many times. The chain carries TRBV20-1 and TRBJ2-2; possible D gene TRBD1, 5 bases. CDR1 and CDR2 (germline): DFQATT, SNEGSKA (reference sequence). The length of the CDR3 is 12 residues. Trimming took 6 bases from V and 1 from J, leaving 6 bases between them. Here the CDR3 DNA reads TGCAGTGCAACAGGGAACACCGGGGAGCTGTTTTTT. It codes for CSATGNTGELFF.

The chain uses TRBV6-2 or TRBV6-3 and TRBJ2-6, with D hard to call. There are 12 residues in the CDR3. Trimming cost V 8 bases and J 4 bases, with 6 bases left between them. Germline V gene lookup returns CDR1 MNHEY and CDR2 SVGEGT. CDR3 coding DNA: TGTGCCAGCTCCCGGGGGGCCAACGTCCTGACTTTC. This sequence encodes CASSRGANVLTF.

This chain joins TRBV28 and TRBJ2-3; weak D call: TRBD1 (6 bases). CDR3 length equals 14 residues. Deletions cut 3 bases from V and 6 bases from J, with 13 bases between. The V gene's germline CDR1 is MDHEN and CDR2 SYDVKM. Here the CDR3 reads CASSFWQGMDTQYF. The CDR3, as DNA: TGTGCCAGCAGTTTTTGGCAGGGGATGGATACGCAGTATTTT.

This clonotype appeared many times. This chain connects TRBV4-3 to TRBJ2-3; D not resolved. The CDR3 sequence is 14 residues long. Per germline, CDR1 LGHNA and CDR2 YSLEER. Deletions cut 0 bases from V and 2 bases from J, with 6 bases between. The CDR3 coding sequence is TGCGCCAGCAGCCAAGATGTTGACACAGATACGCAGTATTTT. It translates to CASSQDVDTDTQYF.

This clonotype has a handful of counts. This chain links TRBV7-2 with TRBJ2-1, with D maybe TRBD2 (6 bases). Looked up from germline, CDR1 is SGHTA and CDR2 is FQGNSA. Trimming stripped 5 bases from V and 9 bases from J, with 11 bases between. This CDR3 contains 12 residues. The CDR3 DNA reads as TGTGCCAGCAGCATGGGACTTAGTGAGCAGTTCTTC. Protein: CASSMGLSEQFF.

Many counts were recorded for this clonotype. The chain is built from TRBV21-1 and TRBJ2-4; the table gives TRBD1 as D, unverified against the DNA. TRBV21-1 is labeled a pseudogene. The CDR3 totals 16 residues. The CDR3 protein is CASSIERGVSKNIQYF. The CDR3 DNA reads as TGTGCCAGCAGCATCGAGAGAGGGGTCTCTAAAAACATTCAGTACTTC.

The chain links TRBV5-1 to TRBJ2-5; 9 bases match TRBD2. With V trimmed by 4 bases and J by 0 bases, 4 bases remained unmatched. This CDR3 contains 15 residues. The germline gives CDR1 SGHRS, CDR2 YFSETQ. This chain's CDR3 is CASSQTSGYQETQYF. The DNA of the CDR3 is TGCGCCAGCAGCCAGACTAGCGGTTACCAAGAGACCCAGTACTTC. Supplemented by reference TRBV5-1 and TRBJ2-5, the full variable domain reads KAGVTQTPRYLIKTRGQQVTLSCSPISGHRSVSWYQQTPGQGLQFLFEYFSETQRNKGNFPGRFSGRQFSNSRSEMNVSTLELGDSALYLCASSQTSGYQETQYFGPGTRLLVL.

This chain joins TRBV5-8 and TRBJ2-7, with TRBD2 matching over 13 bases. The CDR3 contains 16 residues. Trimming took 3 bases from V and 4 from J; bases not matched to a gene: 7. The germline V gene has CDR1 SGHTS and CDR2 YDEGEE. This CDR3 reads CASSSSQGLAGYEQYF. In DNA, the CDR3 is TGTGCCAGCAGCTCCTCCCAGGGACTAGCGGGATACGAGCAGTACTTC.